This entry concerns a single T cell receptor beta chain. Antigen unknown. The data were obtained in a study of blood T cells in healthy people across ages. Study-level points and caveats: Observed TCR beta diversity showed a strong correlation with the percentage of naive T cells as measured by flow cytometry. TCR beta diversity per million T cells fell roughly linearly with age.

A J-beta primer mix and a sample-barcoded 5' primer were used in a second PCR of roughly 6 to 11 cycles. Each CDR3 protein is one row after TCRdb ran MiXCR on the 5' RACE reads. The data show some 1.5 million distinct CDR3 sequences, around 40% seen once. Researchers report isolating at least 6.5 million PBMCs per sample. With each sample, at least 5 micrograms of total RNA were extracted. The sequence came from a woman aged 18-35 years in good health. Input material: blood.

The CDR3 DNA reads as TGTGCCAGCAGCTTAACTAGCGGGGACGTCAATGAGCAGTTCTTC. Its protein is CASSLTSGDVNEQFF. This chain links TRBV5-5 with TRBJ2-1, with 10 bases fitting TRBD2. CDR1 is SGHKS, CDR2 YYEKEE, per germline (reference sequence). The CDR3 loop spans 15 amino acids. Trimming took 2 bases from V and 6 from J; bases not matched to a gene: 5.